The source of this T cell receptor beta chain is a study of T cells in localized non-small cell lung cancer (dated by TCRdb to 2019 to 2021). Describing the broader study: The study analyzed T cell repertoires of under 250 early-stage NSCLC patients, comparing tumors and uninvolved tumor-adjacent lungs. All 250 or so NSCLC patients in the cohort were treatment-naive and had localized lung tumors that were resected. Of the NSCLC patients, fewer than 150 were male and 85 to 110 were female, and the mean age was approximately 69 years. The paper as a whole reports these results and caveats: Longer overall survival was associated with higher blood T cell density, whereas shorter survival was associated with higher adjacent-lung clonality. Uninvolved tumor-adjacent lung showed the highest T cell clonality, higher than tumor, which suggests more focused antigenic responses in the adjacent lung. Of the top 100 tumor clones, a median of about 53 were detected in paired uninvolved adjacent lung; about 28 were also among that lung's top 100. Multi-region tumor sequencing was not performed, so intratumor heterogeneity could not be excluded. Because the study design was exploratory, TCR variables were selected using unadjusted p-values without false-discovery rate correction.

At diagnosis, tumor, uninvolved tumor-adjacent lung and peripheral blood were collected and then preserved as a mix of FFPE and fresh-frozen material. For TCR repertoire profiling, blood samples were analyzed as peripheral blood mononuclear cells. Note on this clone: Its antigen has not been determined. The record has no base qualities; no much larger clone is one base away.

TCR beta CDR3 regions were sequenced from DNA using the immunoSEQ Assay. The original methods were these. T cell density was computed as TCR beta template counts normalized to usable DNA estimated by amplifying housekeeping genes. Using the preseqR package, richness was estimated by extrapolating to 120,000 templates for tissue samples and 400,000 templates for PBMC samples. Clonality was defined by subtracting Pielou's evenness from one. Tissue-enriched TCRs were identified by differential abundance testing using productive amino-acid clonotypes, minimum total count 5 and alpha 0.1. The Jaccard Index and the Morisita Overlap Index were used to quantify repertoire overlap between compartments. GLIPH grouped TCR beta CDR3s together with public tetramer-defined viral CDR3s, and a viral motif had to include at least three viral sequences and show V-gene enrichment. TCRdb limited this immuneACCESS table to in-frame rearrangements with V and J called. A share of clones is missing; checked studies link under half to unresolved V genes, and the rest is unexplained. Clonal size and the V and J genes are those of that table, whereas D and trimming came from the DNA. In all, the sample holds around 33,000 clones, and around 93% of those were seen once. 2% to 2.5% of the sample lies in the top ten.

A distance of 16 bases separates the germline ends of V and J, which lose 3 bases and 5 bases respectively. The CDR3, cysteine through phenylalanine, is 15 amino acids long. Left in the record is the CDR3 DNA by itself, 45 bases read in frame from the first base. CDR1 is given as ENHRY and CDR2 as SYGVKD, both from the germline V gene. The clonotype comes from a female donor over 55 with stage I lung adenocarcinoma. The chain is made from TRBV10-3 and TRBJ1-1, with the D gene not confidently named. The starting material was peripheral blood, obtained before any cancer treatment. The CDR3 protein is CAISDEQLGVTEAFF. The DNA sequence is as follows: TGTGCCATCAGTGACGAACAGCTAGGTGTGACTGAAGCTTTCTTT.